A selection of T cell receptor beta chains follows, all from one sample in a study of cytomegalovirus exposure and HLA in healthy donors. Using immunoSEQ multiplex PCR, the repertoire was profiled, and TCRdb retains in-frame clones only, with some absent. The sample yields tens of thousands of clones, approximately 81% seen once. Sequenced material: PBMCs. All receptors come from a woman aged 18-35 years in good health and CMV-seropositive. CDR3s include the opening cysteine and the closing phenylalanine or tryptophan. The D gene is left open where the match is weak. A row's size may be missing; if present it is once, few, many or a size class.

CDR3nt	CDR3aa	d_gene	abundance	v_gene	j_gene
TGCGCCAGCAGCGGACAGGGGGAACATGGCTACACCTTC	CASSGQGEHGYTF	TRBD1	.	TRBV5-1	TRBJ1-2
TGTGCCAGCAGTAGGGACAGGGGACGCTACGAGCAGTACTTC	CASSRDRGRYEQYF	TRBD1	.	TRBV27	TRBJ2-7
TGTGCCAGCAGCTTGGGCGGGGAGGGGCGGTTAAGGACTGAAGCTTTCTTT	CASSLGGEGRLRTEAFF	.	.	TRBV5-4	TRBJ1-1
TGTGCCAGCAGCTTTCCGGGACTAGCGGGGGTAGAGACCCAGTACTTC	CASSFPGLAGVETQYF	TRBD2	.	TRBV7-2	TRBJ2-5
TGTGCCAGCAGCTTCGGGACAGGGAATCAGCCCCAGCATTTT	CASSFGTGNQPQHF	TRBD1	.	TRBV5-6	TRBJ1-5
TGTGCCAGCTCACCGACTAGCGGGGGCTCCTACGAGCAGTACTTC	CASSPTSGGSYEQYF	TRBD2	few	TRBV18	TRBJ2-7
TGTGCCAGCAGCCAACTTGTTCCGCGGCCTCACCCCCAAGAGACCCAGTACTTC	CASSQLVPRPHPQETQYF	.	.	TRBV14	TRBJ2-5
TGTGCCAGCAGCCCGAGGGCGCTCCCGGGGTATGGCTACACCTTC	CASSPRALPGYGYTF	.	.	TRBV9	TRBJ1-2
TGTGCCAGCAGCTTACTGCCGGACACTGAAGCTTTCTTT	CASSLLPDTEAFF	.	once	TRBV7-9	TRBJ1-1
TGCAGCGCTACCCGGACAGGCCAGGGGTACGAGCAGTACTTC	CSATRTGQGYEQYF	TRBD1	.	TRBV29-1	TRBJ2-7
TGTGCCAGCAGCCCCCTGGGGGGTGCAGTAAATAATTCACCCCTCCACTTT	CASSPLGGAVNNSPLHF	.	.	TRBV14	TRBJ1-6
TGTGCCAGCAGCTCGGCCAGTCAGGGGGCCTATGGCTACACCTTC	CASSSASQGAYGYTF	TRBD1	few	TRBV7-2	TRBJ1-2
TGTGCCAGCAGCCGACAGGACTCCTACAATGAGCAGTTCTTC	CASSRQDSYNEQFF	.	.	TRBV6-5	TRBJ2-1
TGTGCCAGCTCACCATACGGAGAGGATTATGGCTACACCTTC	CASSPYGEDYGYTF	.	few	TRBV18	TRBJ1-2
TGTGCCAGCAGCTTCTGGAGGGCGCGGGGGCCCAACTATGGCTACACCTTC	CASSFWRARGPNYGYTF	.	few	TRBV5-4	TRBJ1-2
TGCGCCAGCAGCCCTCCCGGGACAGGGTACACAGATACGCAGTATTTT	CASSPPGTGYTDTQYF	TRBD1	.	TRBV4-1	TRBJ2-3
TGTGCCATCAGTGGGACGGGACAGGGGAACACCGGGGAGCTGTTTTTT	CAISGTGQGNTGELFF	TRBD1	.	TRBV10-3	TRBJ2-2
TGTGCCAGTAGGCAGGGCTATGGCTACACCTTC	CASRQGYGYTF	.	few	TRBV19	TRBJ1-2
TGTGCCAGCCGGGACAGGGGGTTCTATGGCTACACCTTC	CASRDRGFYGYTF	TRBD1	.	TRBV2	TRBJ1-2
TGTGCCAGCAGCCCCTCGGGAGGACTCACCTACGAGCAGTACTTC	CASSPSGGLTYEQYF	TRBD2	.	TRBV7-6	TRBJ2-7
TGTGCCAGCAGTTTCAAAGCACCCGGGACTAGCGGGGGGGCAGATACGCAGTATTTT	CASSFKAPGTSGGADTQYF	TRBD2	.	TRBV27	TRBJ2-3
TGTGCCAGCAGCGCCGGACTAGTCTACGAGCAGTACTTC	CASSAGLVYEQYF	TRBD2	.	TRBV11-2	TRBJ2-7
TGCGCCAGCAGCTTGAGGGCGGGCGCCCGCCAAGAGACCCAGTACTTC	CASSLRAGARQETQYF	.	.	TRBV5-1	TRBJ2-5
TGTGCCAGCAGATTACAGGGGGCAGGGGAAAAACTGTTTTTT	CASRLQGAGEKLFF	TRBD1	.	TRBV27	TRBJ1-4
TGTGCTAGTGGACGTAGCGGCTCCTACAATGAGCAGTTCTTC	CASGRSGSYNEQFF	.	.	TRBV12-5	TRBJ2-1
TGTGCCAGTAGTATTCCGGGGAGCAACTATGGCTACACCTTC	CASSIPGSNYGYTF	.	.	TRBV19	TRBJ1-2
TGTGCCAGCAGCTGGACAGCTGAAGCTTTCTTT	CASSWTAEAFF	.	.	TRBV7-9	TRBJ1-1
TGTGCCAGCAGCCCAGACTCAGGGGTCTATGGCTACACCTTC	CASSPDSGVYGYTF	.	.	TRBV11-2	TRBJ1-2
TGTGCCAGCAGTTTATCATTGGTCACTAGCACTGAAGCTTTCTTT	CASSLSLVTSTEAFF	.	.	TRBV27	TRBJ1-1